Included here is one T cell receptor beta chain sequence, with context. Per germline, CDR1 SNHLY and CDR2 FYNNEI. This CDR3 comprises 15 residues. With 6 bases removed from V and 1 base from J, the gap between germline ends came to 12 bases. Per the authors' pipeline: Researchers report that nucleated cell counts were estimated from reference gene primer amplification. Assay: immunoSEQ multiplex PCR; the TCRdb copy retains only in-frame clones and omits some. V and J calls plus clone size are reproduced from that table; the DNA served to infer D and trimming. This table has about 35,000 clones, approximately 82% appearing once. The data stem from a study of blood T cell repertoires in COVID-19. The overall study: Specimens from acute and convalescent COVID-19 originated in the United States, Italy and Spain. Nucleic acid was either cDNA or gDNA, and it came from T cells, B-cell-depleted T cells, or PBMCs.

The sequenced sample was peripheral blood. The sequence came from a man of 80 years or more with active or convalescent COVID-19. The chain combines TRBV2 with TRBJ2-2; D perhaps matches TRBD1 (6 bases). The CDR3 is CASRPGAVNTGELFF. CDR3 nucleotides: TGTGCCAGCAGACCAGGGGCCGTGAACACCGGGGAGCTGTTTTTT.